The rows below give T cell receptor beta chains drawn from one sample of a study of blood T cell repertoires in COVID-19. Profiling relied on immunoSEQ multiplex PCR, and the TCRdb table lists in-frame clones only, not all of them. The sample has about 100,000 clones, roughly 87% seen once; the top ten hold roughly 7.4%. Sequencing used peripheral blood. These receptors all come from a man younger than 45 in a cohort sampled during active COVID-19. The conserved cysteine and the conserved F or W are not part of the CDR3 here. The order of the fields is V gene, D gene, J gene, CDR3 protein. D genes are given only for firm matches.

TRBV9	NA	TRBJ2-7	ASSWGGAPSYEQY
TRBV9	TRBD2	TRBJ2-5	ASSVGSSGGKETQY
TRBV10-3	NA	TRBJ2-7	AISRGYEQY
TRBV6-2/TRBV6-3	NA	TRBJ2-1	ASSYSPSRGDSSYNEQF
TRBV30	NA	TRBJ2-5	AWSVLSQEPQKETQY
TRBV10-3	NA	TRBJ2-6	ATLKSTGPLSGANVLT
TRBV5-6	TRBD1	TRBJ1-2	ASSLGTGDARVNYGYT
TRBV4-1	NA	TRBJ1-5	ASSQQVNSNQPQH
TRBV4-1	TRBD2	TRBJ2-2	ASSLRLAGTGELF
TRBV5-1	NA	TRBJ2-3	ASSSTESTDTQY
TRBV19	NA	TRBJ2-3	ASSIVGGGTDTQY
TRBV27	TRBD1	TRBJ2-5	ASSLGQAYQETQY
TRBV18	TRBD2	TRBJ2-1	ASSPSGGLRWQF
TRBV6-5	NA	TRBJ2-7	ASSYRGPHEQY
TRBV2	NA	TRBJ1-4	ASRTGRDEKLF
TRBV28	NA	TRBJ2-3	ASSLGGRMIDTQY
TRBV5-1	TRBD2	TRBJ2-7	ASSFGGGAYEQY
TRBV27	NA	TRBJ2-5	ASSLSRAETQY
TRBV7-2	TRBD2	TRBJ2-3	ASSLSSSGGADTQY
TRBV28	NA	TRBJ2-7	ASSLQQVAEQY
TRBV28	NA	TRBJ2-5	ASSFPEGETQY
TRBV5-4	TRBD2	TRBJ2-2	ASSLASGVTGELF
TRBV30	NA	TRBJ2-5	AYRVVETQY
TRBV15	NA	TRBJ2-3	ATNAGLFITDTQY
TRBV7-9	NA	TRBJ1-2	ASSLDLYPAAGMNYGYT
TRBV9	TRBD2	TRBJ2-2	ASSSTSGGARELF
TRBV4-1	TRBD1	TRBJ1-2	ASSQMSGQIAYGYT
TRBV19	TRBD2	TRBJ2-3	ASSIIAGSTDTQY
TRBV6-2/TRBV6-3	NA	TRBJ1-6	ASSYGGFSPSPLH
TRBV3-1/TRBV3-2	TRBD1	TRBJ1-1	ASRDRGNMNTEAF
TRBV5-6	NA	TRBJ1-1	ASTVNGDDTEAF
TRBV5-1	NA	TRBJ2-1	ASSLVGTLSSYNEQF
TRBV19	TRBD1	TRBJ2-1	ASSIRTGGTSYNEQF
TRBV9	TRBD1	TRBJ2-6	ASSVGETGFGGGANVLT
TRBV14	TRBD1	TRBJ2-1	ASSPPTGKISYNEQF